This is a list of T cell receptor beta chains from one sample in a study of blood T cell repertoires in COVID-19. Repertoires were generated with immunoSEQ multiplex PCR, while TCRdb's copy carries only in-frame clones and drops some. The table has roughly 200,000 clones, about 88% seen once. The material sequenced was peripheral blood. Every receptor here comes from a woman in her 40s who had recovered from COVID-19. Each CDR3 is given with its conserved first and last residue. A D gene is named only where the DNA matches it firmly. Only part of the rows carry a size: once, few, many, or a class if the clone is expanded.

>TRBV29-1|.|.|TRBJ1-1
TGCAGCGTTGGCGACACATGGAACACTGAAGCTTTCTTT
CSVGDTWNTEAFF
>TRBV5-1|.|.|TRBJ2-2
TGCGCCAGCAGCTGGGTCGGGGGATCAGTCACCGGGGAGCTGTTTTTT
CASSWVGGSVTGELFF
>TRBV7-9|.|TRBD2|TRBJ2-1
TGTGCCAGCAGCCCGACTAGCCATGAGCAGTTCTTC
CASSPTSHEQFF
>TRBV2|.|.|TRBJ1-1
TGTGCCAACAGATGGACAGTTAGATACACTGAAGCTTTCTTT
CANRWTVRYTEAFF
>TRBV3-1/TRBV3-2|.|.|TRBJ2-7
TGTGCCAGCAGCCAAGTGACAGCCTACGAGCAGTACTTC
CASSQVTAYEQYF
>TRBV19|.|.|TRBJ2-7
TGTGCCAGTAGTATCCGAGGGAAGCCCTACGAGCAGTACTTC
CASSIRGKPYEQYF
>TRBV19|.|.|TRBJ1-4
TGTGCCAGTAGTATGCACCGGACGTATGGGGAGATCGTTATGGAAAAACTGTTTTTT
CASSMHRTYGEIVMEKLFF
>TRBV2|.|TRBD2|TRBJ2-7
TGTGCCAGCAGCGCCGGGACTAGCGGCCCCTACGAGCAGTACTTC
CASSAGTSGPYEQYF
>TRBV2|.|TRBD1|TRBJ1-3
TGTGCCAGCAGTGTACAGGGGCTATATGGAAACACCATATATTTT
CASSVQGLYGNTIYF
>TRBV6-5|.|.|TRBJ2-7
TGTGCCAGCAGTACCGGGACTCCTCCTTCCGAGCAGTACTTC
CASSTGTPPSEQYF
>TRBV6-5|.|TRBD2|TRBJ2-5
TGTGCCAGCAGCTCCATGGCGGGAGTGTGGGAGACCCAGTACTTC
CASSSMAGVWETQYF
>TRBV5-6|.|TRBD1|TRBJ2-5
TGTGCCAGCAGCTACTCGGACAGGAAAGAGACCCAGTACTTC
CASSYSDRKETQYF
>TRBV27|.|.|TRBJ2-6
TGTGCCAGCAGTCCCACCCCGGGGAGCTCTGGGGCCAACGTCCTGACTTTC
CASSPTPGSSGANVLTF
>TRBV6-5|.|.|TRBJ1-5
TGTGCCAGCAGTTTAAACAGGGATCAGCCCCAGCATTTT
CASSLNRDQPQHF
>TRBV5-5|.|TRBD2|TRBJ2-7
TGTGCCAGCAGCTTGGCCCTAGCGGGAGTTTACTTAGTCTACGAGCAGTACTTC
CASSLALAGVYLVYEQYF
>TRBV7-9|.|.|TRBJ2-5
TGTGCCAGCAACCGAATACAGGGTACGGAGACCCAGTACTTC
CASNRIQGTETQYF
>TRBV15|.|TRBD2|TRBJ2-3
TGTGCCACCAGCAGAGGGACTAGCCGGAACACAGATACGCAGTATTTT
CATSRGTSRNTDTQYF
>TRBV18|.|.|TRBJ1-1
TGTGCCAGCTCACCGGACAGCCGCGAAGCTTTCTTT
CASSPDSREAFF
>TRBV4-3|.|TRBD1|TRBJ2-1
TGCGCCAGCAGCGCCGGGACAGGGAGGAATGAGCAGTTCTTC
CASSAGTGRNEQFF
>TRBV5-1|.|.|TRBJ1-1
TGCGCCAGCAGCTTGGATTCGGGGGGCACTGAAGCTTTCTTT
CASSLDSGGTEAFF
>TRBV5-6|few|TRBD2|TRBJ2-1
TGTGCCAGCAGCTTCCGGGACTACTCCTACAATGAGCAGTTCTTC
CASSFRDYSYNEQFF
>TRBV7-2|.|.|TRBJ2-3
TGTGCCAGCAGCTCCGGACTCTCCACAGATACGCAGTATTTT
CASSSGLSTDTQYF
>TRBV12-3/TRBV12-4|.|TRBD1|TRBJ1-1
TGTGCCAGCAGTAACAGGGGAATAGCTGAAGCTTTCTTT
CASSNRGIAEAFF
>TRBV7-2|.|TRBD2|TRBJ2-5
TGTGCCAGCAGCACCCGACTAGCGGGAGAAGAGACCCAGTACTTC
CASSTRLAGEETQYF
>TRBV2|once|.|TRBJ2-2
TGTGCCAGCAGTGATCGGAGCCCCGGGGAGCTGTTTTTT
CASSDRSPGELFF
>TRBV4-1|.|TRBD2|TRBJ2-5
TGCGCCAGCAGCCAAGGGAGTGGCGGGGGATGGACCCAGTACTTC
CASSQGSGGGWTQYF
>TRBV28|.|TRBD2|TRBJ2-1
TGTGCCAGCAGTCGGGGACGGGGGGGAGCCTACAATGAGCAGTTCTTC
CASSRGRGGAYNEQFF